A selection of T cell receptor beta chains follows, all from one sample in a study of technical replicates of blood from a handful of donors. The assay was immunoSEQ multiplex PCR, and TCRdb's table has in-frame clones only and misses some. The sample gives tens of thousands of clones, about 97% of which show up once; approximately 0.18% is in the top ten. Sequencing was carried out using T cells isolated from PBMCs. The receptors shown here come from a human donor in good health. The CDR3 runs from the conserved cysteine through the conserved F or W. A D gene is named only where the DNA matches it firmly. Part of the rows lack a size; the others show once, few, many or a class for expanded clones.

j_call d_call clone_size v_call cdr3_aa cdr3_nt
TRBJ2-1 - - TRBV5-6 CASLDRLRASQEQFF TGTGCCAGCCTCGACAGGTTAAGGGCCTCTCAGGAGCAGTTCTTC
TRBJ1-5 - once TRBV27 CASSKGGMPQHF TGTGCCAGCAGTAAGGGGGGGATGCCCCAGCATTTT
TRBJ1-5 - - TRBV4-2 CASSQIGGSNQPQHF TGTGCCAGCAGCCAAATAGGGGGTAGCAATCAGCCCCAGCATTTT
TRBJ2-2 - - TRBV29-1 CSVWQGPYGTGELFF TGCAGCGTTTGGCAGGGGCCCTATGGCACCGGGGAGCTGTTTTTT
TRBJ2-7 - - TRBV6-5 CASSLGTSFPYEQYF TGTGCCAGCAGCCTAGGAACTAGTTTCCCCTACGAGCAGTACTTC
TRBJ2-1 - - TRBV5-6 CASSSDISRDSSYNEQFF TGTGCCAGCAGCTCTGATATCTCACGAGACAGCTCCTACAATGAGCAGTTCTTC
TRBJ2-3 - - TRBV30 CAWSVPLRGTDTQYF TGTGCCTGGAGTGTACCCCTCCGGGGCACAGATACGCAGTATTTT
TRBJ1-4 - - TRBV27 CASGKGDKLFF TGTGCCAGCGGTAAGGGGGACAAACTGTTTTTT
TRBJ1-5 TRBD1 - TRBV5-6 CASSLKGQIYQPQHF TGTGCCAGCAGCTTGAAGGGACAGATTTATCAGCCCCAGCATTTT
TRBJ1-2 - - TRBV6-5 CASRVGLNGYTF TGTGCCAGCAGGGTGGGACTGAATGGCTACACCTTC
TRBJ2-5 TRBD1 - TRBV18 CASSPPRTPGGDETQYF TGTGCCAGCTCACCACCGAGGACGCCAGGGGGCGACGAGACCCAGTACTTC
TRBJ1-6 TRBD1 - TRBV7-9 CASRPTGGVSPLHF TGTGCCAGCAGACCCACAGGGGGTGTTTCACCCCTCCACTTT
TRBJ2-2 TRBD1 - TRBV27 CASSRTTGVSNTGELFF TGTGCCAGCAGCCGAACCACAGGGGTTTCGAACACCGGGGAGCTGTTTTTT
TRBJ2-7 - - TRBV9 CASSVEAAPYEQYF TGTGCCAGCAGCGTAGAAGCGGCCCCCTACGAGCAGTACTTC
TRBJ2-7 TRBD1 - TRBV27 CASSSRTGHYEQYF TGTGCCAGCAGTTCGAGGACAGGGCATTACGAGCAGTACTTC
TRBJ1-2 - - TRBV5-6 CASSFLGHPYGYTF TGTGCCAGCAGCTTTTTGGGACACCCCTATGGCTACACCTTC
TRBJ1-2 TRBD1 - TRBV5-1 CASSREGATDGYTF TGCGCCAGCAGCAGAGAGGGGGCGACGGATGGCTACACCTTC
TRBJ2-7 TRBD1 - TRBV29-1 CSVVSAGGSYEQYF TGCAGCGTTGTGTCGGCAGGGGGCTCCTACGAGCAGTACTTC
TRBJ1-2 - once TRBV28 CASSLGPSLDGYTF TGTGCCAGCAGTTTGGGGCCCAGCCTCGATGGCTACACCTTC
TRBJ1-6 - - TRBV6-5 CASRQRLNSPLHF TGTGCCAGCAGACAGAGATTAAATTCACCCCTCCACTTT
TRBJ2-1 - once TRBV5-1 CASSRDLRWTAYNEQFF TGCGCCAGCAGTCGGGACCTCCGCTGGACAGCCTACAATGAGCAGTTCTTC
TRBJ2-2 TRBD2 - TRBV6-5 CASRVAGGPRELFF TGTGCCTCACGGGTCGCGGGAGGGCCCAGGGAGCTGTTTTTT
TRBJ2-3 - - TRBV4-1 CASSQGVGGLPSSVHF TGCGCCAGCAGCCAGGGAGTCGGCGGTCTCCCCTCGAGTGTGCATTTT
TRBJ2-7 - - TRBV5-6 CASSLPQKTYEQYF TGTGCCAGCAGCTTGCCACAGAAGACCTACGAGCAGTACTTC
TRBJ1-2 - - TRBV30 CAWSAKNAGTYYGYTF TGTGCCTGGAGTGCCAAAAACGCCGGGACATACTATGGCTACACCTTC